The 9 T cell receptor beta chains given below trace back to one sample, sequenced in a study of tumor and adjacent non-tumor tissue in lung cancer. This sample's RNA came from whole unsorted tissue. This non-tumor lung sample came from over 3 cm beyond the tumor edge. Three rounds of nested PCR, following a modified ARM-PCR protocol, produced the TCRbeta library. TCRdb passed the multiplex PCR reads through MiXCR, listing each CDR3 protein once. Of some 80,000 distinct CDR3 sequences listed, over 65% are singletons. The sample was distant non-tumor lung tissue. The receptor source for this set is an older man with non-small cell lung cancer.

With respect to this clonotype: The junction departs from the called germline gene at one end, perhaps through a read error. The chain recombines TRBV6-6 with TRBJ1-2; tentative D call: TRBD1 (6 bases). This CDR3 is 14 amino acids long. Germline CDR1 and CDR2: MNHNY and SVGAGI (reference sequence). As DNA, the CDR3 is TGTGCCAGCAGCCCTAGACAGGTCCCAAGGCGCTACATCTTC. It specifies CASSPRQVPRRYIF.

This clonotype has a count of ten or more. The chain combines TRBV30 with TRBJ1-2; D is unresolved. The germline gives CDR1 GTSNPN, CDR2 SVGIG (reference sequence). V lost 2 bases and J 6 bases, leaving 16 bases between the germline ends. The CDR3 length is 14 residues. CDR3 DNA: TGTGCCTGGAGTTCCTGGTCAGGTCAGGATGGCTACACCTTC. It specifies CAWSSWSGQDGYTF.

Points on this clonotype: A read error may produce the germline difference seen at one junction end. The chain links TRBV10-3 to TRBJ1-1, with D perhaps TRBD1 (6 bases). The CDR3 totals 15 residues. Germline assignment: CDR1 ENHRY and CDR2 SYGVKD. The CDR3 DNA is TGTGTCATCAGTGAGCCTCAGGGGCAGGTCACTCAAGCTTTCTTC. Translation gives CVISEPQGQVTQAFF.

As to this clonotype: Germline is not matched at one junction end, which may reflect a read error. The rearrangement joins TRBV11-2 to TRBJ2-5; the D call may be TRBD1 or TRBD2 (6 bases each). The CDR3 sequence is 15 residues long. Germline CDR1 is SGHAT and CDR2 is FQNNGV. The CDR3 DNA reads TGTGTCAGCAGCGCGGGGACAATTGGGCAAGAGACCCAGTACTTC. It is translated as CVSSAGTIGQETQYF.

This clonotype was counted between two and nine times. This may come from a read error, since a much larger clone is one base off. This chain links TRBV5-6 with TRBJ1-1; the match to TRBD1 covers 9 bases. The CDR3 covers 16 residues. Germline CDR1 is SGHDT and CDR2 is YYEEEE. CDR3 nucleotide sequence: TGTGCCAGCGGCTTGCCGGGACAGGGAATGAACACTGAAGCTTTCTTT. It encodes CASGLPGQGMNTEAFF.

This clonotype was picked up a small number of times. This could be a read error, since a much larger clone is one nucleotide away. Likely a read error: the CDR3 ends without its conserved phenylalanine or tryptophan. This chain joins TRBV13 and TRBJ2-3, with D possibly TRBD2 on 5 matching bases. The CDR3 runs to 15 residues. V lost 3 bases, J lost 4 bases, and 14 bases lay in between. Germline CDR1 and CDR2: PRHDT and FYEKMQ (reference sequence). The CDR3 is CASSLGRGSADTQYS. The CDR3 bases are TGTGCCAGCAGCTTGGGTAGAGGGTCTGCAGATACGCAGTATTCT.

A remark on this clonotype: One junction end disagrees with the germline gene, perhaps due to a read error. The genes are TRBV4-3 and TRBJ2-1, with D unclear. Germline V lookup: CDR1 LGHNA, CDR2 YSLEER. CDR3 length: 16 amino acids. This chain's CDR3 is CSSSRDLTCEYNEQFF. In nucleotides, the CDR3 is TGCTCCAGCAGCCGAGACCTGACATGTGAATACAATGAGCAGTTCTTC.

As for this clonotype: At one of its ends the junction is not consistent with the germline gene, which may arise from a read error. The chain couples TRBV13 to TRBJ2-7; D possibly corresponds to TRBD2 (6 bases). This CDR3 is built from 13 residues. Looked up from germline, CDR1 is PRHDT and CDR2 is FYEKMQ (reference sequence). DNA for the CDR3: TGTGCCAACAGCCCCAGTGGGGCGGGAGAGCAGTACTTC. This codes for CANSPSGAGEQYF.

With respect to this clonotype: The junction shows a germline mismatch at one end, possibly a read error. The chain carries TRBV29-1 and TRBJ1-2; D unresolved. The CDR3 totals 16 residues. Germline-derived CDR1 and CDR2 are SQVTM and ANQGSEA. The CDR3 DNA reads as TGTAACGTTGTCCCCTATCAATCCCCGGGAGAAGATGGCTACACCTTC. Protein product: CNVVPYQSPGEDGYTF. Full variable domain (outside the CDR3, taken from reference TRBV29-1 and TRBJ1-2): SAVISQKPSRDICQRGTSLTIQCQVDSQVTMMFWYRQQPGQSLTLIATANQGSEATYESGFVIDKFPISRPNLTFSTLTVSNMSPEDSSIYLCNVVPYQSPGEDGYTFGSGTRLTVV.